This TCR beta chain comes out of a study of T cell repertoires in cytomegalovirus infection. The overall study: Use of recently identified HLA-C-restricted and well-studied HLA-B-restricted CMV epitopes was part of the study.

The V end was cut by 5 bases, the J end by 6 bases, with 11 bases between. Germline CDR1 reads MGHRA; CDR2 reads YSYEKL. This CDR3 region has 13 residues. Study-wide points: Within the response measured ex vivo, HLA-C-restricted CMV-specific TCR beta clonotypes were dominant.

TCRdb ran MiXCR on the reads and lists one entry per CDR3 protein. The sample includes fewer than 950,000 distinct CDR3 sequences, 30% to 35% of them seen just once. This clonotype was observed a handful of times. Its antigen is unidentified. Sample: cultured CD8+ T cells from PBMCs, taken from culture after CMV antigen stimulation. This TCR was recovered from a human donor in good health (CMV status not recorded). Some clones in this sample may be carry-over from other donors' samples. The J gene is TRBJ1-5, the V gene TRBV4-1; tentative D call: TRBD1 (6 bases). CDR3 coding DNA: TGCGCCAGCAGCACGACAGGAACTCAGCCCCAGCATTTT. It specifies CASSTTGTQPQHF.